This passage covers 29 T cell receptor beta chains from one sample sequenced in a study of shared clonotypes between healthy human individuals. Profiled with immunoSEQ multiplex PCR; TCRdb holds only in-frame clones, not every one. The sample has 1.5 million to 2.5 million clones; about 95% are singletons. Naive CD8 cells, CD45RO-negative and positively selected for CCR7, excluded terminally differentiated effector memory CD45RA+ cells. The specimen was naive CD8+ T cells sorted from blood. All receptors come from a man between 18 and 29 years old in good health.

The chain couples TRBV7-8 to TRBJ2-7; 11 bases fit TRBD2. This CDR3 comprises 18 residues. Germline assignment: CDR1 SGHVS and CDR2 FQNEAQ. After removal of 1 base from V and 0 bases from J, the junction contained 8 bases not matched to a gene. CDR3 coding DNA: TGTGCCAGCAGCTTAGGTCCTAGCGGGGGGATGGCCTCCTACGAGCAGTACTTC. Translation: CASSLGPSGGMASYEQYF.

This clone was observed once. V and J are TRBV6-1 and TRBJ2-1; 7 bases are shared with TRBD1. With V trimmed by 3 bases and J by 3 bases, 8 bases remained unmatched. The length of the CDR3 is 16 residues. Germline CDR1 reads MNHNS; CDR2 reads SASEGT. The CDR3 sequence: CASSDPTGRFYNEQFF. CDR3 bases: TGTGCCAGCAGTGACCCGACAGGGAGATTCTACAATGAGCAGTTCTTC.

The CDR3 loop reads CAWAYVAGGPGNEQFF. The CDR3 DNA is TGTGCCTGGGCCTACGTAGCGGGAGGGCCCGGCAATGAGCAGTTCTTC. V gene TRBV30 combines with J gene TRBJ2-1; 11 nucleotides match TRBD2. CDR1 and CDR2 from the germline V gene are GTSNPN and SVGIG (reference sequence). J was trimmed by 6 bases and V by 5 bases; bases with no gene match: 12. The CDR3 consists of 16 residues.

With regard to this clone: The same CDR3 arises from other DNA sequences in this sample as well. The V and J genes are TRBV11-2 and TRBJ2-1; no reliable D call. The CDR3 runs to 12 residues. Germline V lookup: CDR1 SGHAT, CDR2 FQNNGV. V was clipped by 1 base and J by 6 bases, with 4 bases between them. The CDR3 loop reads CASSLAGNEQFF. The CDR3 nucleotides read TGTGCCAGCAGCTTAGCCGGCAATGAGCAGTTCTTC.

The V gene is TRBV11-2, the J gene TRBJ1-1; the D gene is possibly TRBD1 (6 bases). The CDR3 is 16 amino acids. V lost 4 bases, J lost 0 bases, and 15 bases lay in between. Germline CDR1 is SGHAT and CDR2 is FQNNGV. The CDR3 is CASSSDRHHMNTEAFF. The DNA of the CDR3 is TGTGCCAGCAGCTCGGACAGACATCACATGAACACTGAAGCTTTCTTT.

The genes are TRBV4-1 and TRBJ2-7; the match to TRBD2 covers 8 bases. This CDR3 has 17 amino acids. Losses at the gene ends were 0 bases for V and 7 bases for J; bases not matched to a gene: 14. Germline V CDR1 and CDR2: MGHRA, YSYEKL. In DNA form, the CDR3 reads TGCGCCAGCAGCCAAGAACGAAGCGGGAGTGGGTCGCTTGAGCAGTACTTC. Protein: CASSQERSGSGSLEQYF.

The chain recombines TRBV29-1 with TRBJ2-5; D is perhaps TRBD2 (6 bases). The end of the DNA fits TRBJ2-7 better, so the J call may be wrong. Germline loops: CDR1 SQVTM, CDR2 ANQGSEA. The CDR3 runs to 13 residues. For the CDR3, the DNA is TGCAGCGTTACCGACGGGAGCTCCTACGAGCAGTACTTC. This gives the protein CSVTDGSSYEQYF.

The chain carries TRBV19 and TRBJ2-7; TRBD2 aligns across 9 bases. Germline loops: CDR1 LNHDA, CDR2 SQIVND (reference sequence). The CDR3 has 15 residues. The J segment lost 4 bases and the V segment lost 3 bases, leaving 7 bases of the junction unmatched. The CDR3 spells CASSIELAGLYEQYF. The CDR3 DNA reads TGTGCCAGTAGTATTGAGCTAGCGGGATTGTACGAGCAGTACTTC.

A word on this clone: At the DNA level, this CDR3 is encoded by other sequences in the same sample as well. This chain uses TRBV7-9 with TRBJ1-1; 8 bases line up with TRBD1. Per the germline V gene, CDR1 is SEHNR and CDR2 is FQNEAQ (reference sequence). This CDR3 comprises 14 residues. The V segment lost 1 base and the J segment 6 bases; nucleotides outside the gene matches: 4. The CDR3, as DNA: TGTGCCAGCAGCTTAGTACAGGGGGGTGCTGAAGCTTTCTTT. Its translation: CASSLVQGGAEAFF.

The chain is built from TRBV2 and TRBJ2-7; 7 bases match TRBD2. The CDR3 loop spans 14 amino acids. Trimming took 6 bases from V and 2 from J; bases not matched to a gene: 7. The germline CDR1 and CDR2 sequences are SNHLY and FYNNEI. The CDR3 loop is CASRDASGPYEQYF. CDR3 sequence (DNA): TGTGCCAGCAGGGACGCTAGCGGCCCCTACGAGCAGTACTTC.

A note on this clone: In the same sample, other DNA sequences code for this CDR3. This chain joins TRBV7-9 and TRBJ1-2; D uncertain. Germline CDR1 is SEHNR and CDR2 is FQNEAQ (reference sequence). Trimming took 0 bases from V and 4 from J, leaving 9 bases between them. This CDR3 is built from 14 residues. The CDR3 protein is CASSLAGTGYGYTF. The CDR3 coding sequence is TGTGCCAGCAGCTTAGCGGGAACGGGCTATGGCTACACCTTC. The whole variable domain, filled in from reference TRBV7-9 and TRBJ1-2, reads DTGVSQNPRHKITKRGQNVTFRCDPISEHNRLYWYRQTLGQGPEFLTYFQNEAQLEKSRLLSDRFSAERPKGSFSTLEIQRTEQGDSAMYLCASSLAGTGYGYTFGSGTRLTVV.

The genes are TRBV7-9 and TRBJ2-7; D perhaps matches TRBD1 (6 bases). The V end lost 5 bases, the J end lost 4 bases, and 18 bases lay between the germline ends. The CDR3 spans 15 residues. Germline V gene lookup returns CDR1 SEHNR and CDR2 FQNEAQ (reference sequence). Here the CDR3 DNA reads TGTGCCAGCAGCCCTCCGGGACAACATGAATACGAGCAGTACTTC. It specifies CASSPPGQHEYEQYF.

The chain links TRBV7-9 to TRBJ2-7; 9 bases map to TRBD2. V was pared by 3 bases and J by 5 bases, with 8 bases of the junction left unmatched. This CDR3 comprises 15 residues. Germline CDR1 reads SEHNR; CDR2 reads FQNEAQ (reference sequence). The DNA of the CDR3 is TGTGCCAGCAGCTTCGCGGCGGGGGGGCCGGACGAGCAGTACTTC. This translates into CASSFAAGGPDEQYF.

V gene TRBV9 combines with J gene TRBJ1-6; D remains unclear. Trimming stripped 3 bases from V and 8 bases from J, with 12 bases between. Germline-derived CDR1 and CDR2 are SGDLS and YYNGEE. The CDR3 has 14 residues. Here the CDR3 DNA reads TGTGCCAGCAGCGCCGACCCCGGGGATTCACCCCTCCACTTT. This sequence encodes CASSADPGDSPLHF. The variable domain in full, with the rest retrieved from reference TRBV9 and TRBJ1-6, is DSGVTQTPKHLITATGQRVTLRCSPRSGDLSVYWYQQSLDQGLQFLIQYYNGEERAKGNILERFSAQQFPDLHSELNLSSLELGDSALYFCASSADPGDSPLHFGNGTRLTVT.

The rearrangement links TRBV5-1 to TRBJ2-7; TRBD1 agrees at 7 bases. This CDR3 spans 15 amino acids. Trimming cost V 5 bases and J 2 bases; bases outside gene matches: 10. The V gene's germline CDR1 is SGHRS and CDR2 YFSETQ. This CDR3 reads CASRSGTAAPYEQYF. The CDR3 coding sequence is TGCGCCAGCAGATCCGGGACAGCGGCCCCCTACGAGCAGTACTTC.

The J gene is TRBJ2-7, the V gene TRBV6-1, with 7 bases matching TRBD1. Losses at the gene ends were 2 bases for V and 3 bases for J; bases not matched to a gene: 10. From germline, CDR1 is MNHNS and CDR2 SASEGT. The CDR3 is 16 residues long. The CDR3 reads CASSETRGRALYEQYF. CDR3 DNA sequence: TGTGCCAGCAGTGAAACGAGGGGGCGAGCCCTCTACGAGCAGTACTTC.

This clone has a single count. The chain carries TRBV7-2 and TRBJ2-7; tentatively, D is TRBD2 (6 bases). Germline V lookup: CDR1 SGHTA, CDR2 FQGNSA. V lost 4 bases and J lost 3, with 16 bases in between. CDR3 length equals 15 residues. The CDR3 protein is CASSYYRGGGYEQYF. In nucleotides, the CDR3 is TGTGCCAGCAGCTACTATCGGGGAGGAGGCTACGAGCAGTACTTC. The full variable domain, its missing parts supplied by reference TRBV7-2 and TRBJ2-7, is GAGVSQSPSNKVTEKGKDVELRCDPISGHTALYWYRQSLGQGLEFLIYFQGNSAPDKSGLPSDRFSAERTGGSVSTLTIQRTQQEDSAVYLCASSYYRGGGYEQYFGPGTRLTVT.

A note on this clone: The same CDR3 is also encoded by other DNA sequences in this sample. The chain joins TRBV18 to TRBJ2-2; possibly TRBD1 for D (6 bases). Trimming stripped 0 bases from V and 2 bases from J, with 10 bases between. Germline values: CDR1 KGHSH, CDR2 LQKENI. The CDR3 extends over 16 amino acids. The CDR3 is CASSPPQGSNTGELFF. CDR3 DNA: TGTGCCAGCTCACCACCGCAGGGGTCTAACACCGGGGAGCTGTTTTTT. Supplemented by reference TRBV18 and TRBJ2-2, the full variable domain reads NAGVMQNPRHLVRRRGQEARLRCSPMKGHSHVYWYRQLPEEGLKFMVYLQKENIIDESGMPKERFSAEFPKEGPSILRIQQVVRGDSAAYFCASSPPQGSNTGELFFGEGSRLTVL.

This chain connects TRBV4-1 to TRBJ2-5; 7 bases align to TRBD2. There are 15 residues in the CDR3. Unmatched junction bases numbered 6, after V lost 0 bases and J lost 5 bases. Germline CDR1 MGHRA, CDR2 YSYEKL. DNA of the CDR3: TGCGCCAGCAGCCAAGATGGCGGGGGTTATGAGACCCAGTACTTC. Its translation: CASSQDGGGYETQYF.

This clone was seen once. The chain's CDR3 is CASSHIVGGRDSYTF. DNA for the CDR3: TGCGCCAGCAGCCACATCGTGGGGGGCCGGGATAGCTACACCTTC. This sequence joins TRBV4-1 and TRBJ1-2; the D gene is possibly TRBD1 (6 bases). The V gene's germline CDR1 is MGHRA and CDR2 YSYEKL. There are 15 residues in the CDR3. V was pared by 3 bases and J by 9 bases, with 20 bases between.

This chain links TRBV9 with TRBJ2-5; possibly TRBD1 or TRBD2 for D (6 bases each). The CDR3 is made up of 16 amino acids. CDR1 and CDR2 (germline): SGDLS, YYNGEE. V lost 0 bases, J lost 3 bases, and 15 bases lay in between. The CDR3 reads CASSVEGEALEETQYF. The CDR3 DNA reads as TGTGCCAGCAGCGTAGAGGGGGAGGCGCTCGAAGAGACCCAGTACTTC.

CDR3 DNA sequence: TGTGCCTGGACCTACGAGGACAGGCTCCGCTATGGCTACACCTTC. Protein sequence: CAWTYEDRLRYGYTF. The chain joins TRBV30 to TRBJ1-2; 7 bases agree with TRBD1. The CDR3 is made up of 15 amino acids. In germline, CDR1 is GTSNPN, CDR2 SVGIG (reference sequence). V was pared by 4 bases and J by 4 bases, with 12 bases of the junction left unmatched.

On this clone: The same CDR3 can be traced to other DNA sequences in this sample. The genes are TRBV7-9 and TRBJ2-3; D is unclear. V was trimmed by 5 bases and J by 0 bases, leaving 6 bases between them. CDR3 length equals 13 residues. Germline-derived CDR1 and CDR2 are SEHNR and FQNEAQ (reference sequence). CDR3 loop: CASSSDSTDTQYF. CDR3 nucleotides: TGTGCCAGCAGCAGTGACAGCACAGATACGCAGTATTTT.

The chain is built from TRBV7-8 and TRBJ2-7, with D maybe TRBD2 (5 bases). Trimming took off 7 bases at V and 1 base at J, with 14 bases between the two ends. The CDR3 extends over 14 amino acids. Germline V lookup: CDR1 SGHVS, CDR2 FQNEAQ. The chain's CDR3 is CASIEEAGSYEQYF. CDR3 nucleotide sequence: TGTGCCAGCATCGAGGAGGCAGGATCCTACGAGCAGTACTTC.

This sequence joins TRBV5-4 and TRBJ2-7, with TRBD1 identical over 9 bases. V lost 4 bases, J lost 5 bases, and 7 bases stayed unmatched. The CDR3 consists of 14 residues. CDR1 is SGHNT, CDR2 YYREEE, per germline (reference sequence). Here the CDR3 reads CASSGRQGVDEQYF. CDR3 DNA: TGTGCCAGCAGCGGTAGACAGGGGGTGGACGAGCAGTACTTC.

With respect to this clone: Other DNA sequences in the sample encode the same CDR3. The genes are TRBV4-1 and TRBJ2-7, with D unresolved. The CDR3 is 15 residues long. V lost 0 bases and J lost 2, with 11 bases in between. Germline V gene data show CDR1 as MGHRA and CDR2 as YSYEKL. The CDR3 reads CASSQEGGLAYEQYF. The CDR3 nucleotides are TGCGCCAGCAGCCAAGAAGGTGGCCTAGCCTACGAGCAGTACTTC.

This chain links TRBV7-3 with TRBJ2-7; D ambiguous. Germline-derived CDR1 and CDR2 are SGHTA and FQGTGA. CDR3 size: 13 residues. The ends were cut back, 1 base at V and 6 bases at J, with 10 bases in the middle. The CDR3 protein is CASSLSPTGEQYF. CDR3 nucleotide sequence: TGTGCCAGCAGCTTAAGTCCGACGGGCGAGCAGTACTTC.

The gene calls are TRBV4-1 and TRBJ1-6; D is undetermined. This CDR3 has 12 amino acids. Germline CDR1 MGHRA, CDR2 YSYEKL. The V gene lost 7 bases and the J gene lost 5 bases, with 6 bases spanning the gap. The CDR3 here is CASTDHNSPLHF. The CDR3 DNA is TGCGCCAGCACAGACCATAATTCACCCCTCCACTTT.

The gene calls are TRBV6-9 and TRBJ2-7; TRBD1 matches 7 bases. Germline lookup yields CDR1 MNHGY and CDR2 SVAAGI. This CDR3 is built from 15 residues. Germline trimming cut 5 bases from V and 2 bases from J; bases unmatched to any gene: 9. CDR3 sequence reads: CASSNRDSATYEQYF. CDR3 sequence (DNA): TGTGCCAGCAGTAACCGGGACAGTGCCACCTACGAGCAGTACTTC.